This TCR beta chain was captured by sequencing in a study of shared clonotypes between healthy human individuals. Naive CD8 cells lacked CD45RO, underwent positive selection for CCR7 and left out terminally differentiated effector memory CD45RA+ cells. Donors, without exception, were Caucasian adults residing in Nashville, Tennessee. Germline V gives CDR1 SGHVS, CDR2 FQNEAQ. This CDR3 has 14 residues. The ends lost 5 bases at V and 5 bases at J; junction bases unmatched: 8. Concerning this clone itself: Its antigen is not identified.

The table came from immunoSEQ multiplex PCR; TCRdb's copy has only in-frame clones and leaves some out. Counted here are hundreds of thousands of clones, around 92% occurring once; the ten biggest clones make up nearly 25%. Findings and limits, study-wide: Donor scarcity curtailed the genetic and exposure-history diversity represented herein. Expectations were that clonotype sharing among donors would be affected by sequencing depth.

The J gene is TRBJ2-7, the V gene TRBV7-8; 8 nucleotides match TRBD2. This TCR was sampled from a man younger than 45 in good health. Sequencing was done on a sample of naive CD8+ T cells sorted from blood. The CDR3 DNA is TGTGCCAGCAGCCAAGCTCGGGGGGGCAACGAGCAGTACTTC. Its protein is CASSQARGGNEQYF.